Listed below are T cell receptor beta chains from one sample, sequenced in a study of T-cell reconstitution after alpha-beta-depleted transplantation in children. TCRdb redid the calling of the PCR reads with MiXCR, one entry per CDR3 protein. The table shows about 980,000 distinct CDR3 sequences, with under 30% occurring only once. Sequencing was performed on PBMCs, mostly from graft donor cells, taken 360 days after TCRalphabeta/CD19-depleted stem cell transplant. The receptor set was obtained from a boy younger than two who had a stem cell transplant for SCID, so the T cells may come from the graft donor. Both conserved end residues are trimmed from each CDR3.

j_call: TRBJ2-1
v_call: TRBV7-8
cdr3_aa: ASSGLAGGLQYNEQF

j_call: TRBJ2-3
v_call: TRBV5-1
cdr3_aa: ASSPGPTQPPADTQY

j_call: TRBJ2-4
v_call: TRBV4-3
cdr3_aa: ASSQALTGQLKNIQY

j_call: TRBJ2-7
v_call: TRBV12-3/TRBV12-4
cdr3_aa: ASSLNSGGISYEQY

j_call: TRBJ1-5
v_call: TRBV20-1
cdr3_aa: SARGQKHSNQPQH

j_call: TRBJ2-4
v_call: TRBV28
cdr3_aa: ASSLTGTGAAKNIQY

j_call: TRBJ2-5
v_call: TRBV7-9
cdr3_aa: ASSYKMEAQY

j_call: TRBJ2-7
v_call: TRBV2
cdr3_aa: ASSAVGQGVPYEQY

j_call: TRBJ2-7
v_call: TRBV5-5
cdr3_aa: ASSLGREGEQY

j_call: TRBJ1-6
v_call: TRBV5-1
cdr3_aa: ASSLGPEEGSPLH

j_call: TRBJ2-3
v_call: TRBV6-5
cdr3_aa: ASTARTDTQY

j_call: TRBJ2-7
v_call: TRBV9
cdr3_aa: ASSSHQGAKNEQY

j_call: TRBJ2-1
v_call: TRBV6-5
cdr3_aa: ASSYDISRPEQF

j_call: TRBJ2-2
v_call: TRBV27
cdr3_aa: ASSLLGGTGELF

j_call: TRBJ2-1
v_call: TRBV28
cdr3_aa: ASRGDSDYNEQF

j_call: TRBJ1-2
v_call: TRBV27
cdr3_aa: ASSLSPTANYGYT